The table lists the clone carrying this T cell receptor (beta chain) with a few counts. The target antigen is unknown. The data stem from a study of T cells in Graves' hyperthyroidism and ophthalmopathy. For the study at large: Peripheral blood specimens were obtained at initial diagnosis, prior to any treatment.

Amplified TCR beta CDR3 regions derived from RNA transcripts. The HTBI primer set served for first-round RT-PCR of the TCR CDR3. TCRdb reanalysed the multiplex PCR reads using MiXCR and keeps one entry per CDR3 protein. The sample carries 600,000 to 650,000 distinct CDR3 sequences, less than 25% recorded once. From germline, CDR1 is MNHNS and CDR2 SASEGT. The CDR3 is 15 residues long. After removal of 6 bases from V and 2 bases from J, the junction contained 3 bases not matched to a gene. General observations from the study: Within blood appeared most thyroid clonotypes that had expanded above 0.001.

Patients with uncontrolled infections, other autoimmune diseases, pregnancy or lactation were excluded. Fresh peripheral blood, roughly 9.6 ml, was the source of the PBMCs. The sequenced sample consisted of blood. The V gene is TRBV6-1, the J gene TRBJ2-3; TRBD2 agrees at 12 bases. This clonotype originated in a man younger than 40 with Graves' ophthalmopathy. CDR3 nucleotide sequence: TGTGCCAGCAGAGGACTAGCGGGGCTCACAGATACGCAGTATTTT. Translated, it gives CASRGLAGLTDTQYF.